This TCR beta chain was recovered during a study of T cells in Graves' hyperthyroidism and ophthalmopathy. Study-wide results and limits: Blood also held most thyroid clonotypes expanded beyond 0.001. For ophthalmopathy, model prediction preceded onset by a median about 6 months.

TCR beta CDR3 regions were amplified from RNA transcripts. The primer set for the first-round RT-PCR of the TCR CDR3 was HTBI. TCRdb re-called the multiplex PCR reads with MiXCR, one entry per CDR3 protein. The repertoire consists of about 300,000 distinct CDR3 sequences, with around a fifth occurring once and the leading ten covering about 40%. This clonotype was observed a handful of times. Antigen: not known. One junction end does not reproduce the germline sequence, and a read error may be involved. Uncontrolled infections, other autoimmune diseases, pregnancy or lactation led to exclusion of patients. This CDR3 is 14 amino acids long. Per the germline V gene, CDR1 is SNHLY and CDR2 is FYNNEI.

Sequencing was carried out using blood. The receptor comes from a man aged 50 to 60 with Graves' ophthalmopathy. The rearrangement links TRBV2 to TRBJ2-7; unclear D gene. The CDR3 here is CASSVYRPSYEQCF. CDR3 nucleotides: TGTGCCAGCAGTGTGTATAGACCCTCCTACGAGCAGTGCTTC. The entire variable domain, with the rest obtained from reference TRBV2 and TRBJ2-7, is as follows: EPEVTQTPSHQVTQMGQEVILRCVPISNHLYFYWYRQILGQKVEFLVSFYNNEISEKSEIFDDQFSVERPDGSNFTLKIRSTKLEDSAMYFCASSVYRPSYEQCFGPGTRLTVT.